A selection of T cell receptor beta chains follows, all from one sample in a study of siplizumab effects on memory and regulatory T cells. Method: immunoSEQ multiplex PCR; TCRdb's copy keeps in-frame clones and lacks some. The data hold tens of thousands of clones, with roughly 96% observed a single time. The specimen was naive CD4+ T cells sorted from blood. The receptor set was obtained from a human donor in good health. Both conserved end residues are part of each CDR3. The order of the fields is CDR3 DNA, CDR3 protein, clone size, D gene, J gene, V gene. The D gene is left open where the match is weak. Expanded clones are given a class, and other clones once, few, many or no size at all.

TGTGTCGGGATTACCTACCAGGTGAACACTGAAGCTTTCTTT CVGITYQVNTEAFF . . TRBJ1-1 TRBV7-5
TGTGCCAGCAGTGGGTGGGGCAAGGGCACCGGGGAGCTGTTTTTT CASSGWGKGTGELFF . . TRBJ2-2 TRBV2
TGTGCCAGCAGCTTAGTCGGCGGGTGGGTGTACTTC CASSLVGGWVYF . . TRBJ2-4 TRBV11-2
TGTGCCAGCTCACCACCGTTACCGGGACATGAAAAACTGTTTTTT CASSPPLPGHEKLFF . . TRBJ1-4 TRBV18
TGTGCCAGCAGCGTTGGTCAGGGCACAGATACGCAGTATTTT CASSVGQGTDTQYF . . TRBJ2-3 TRBV9
TGTGCCAGCAAGGGGGAGCTCTCCTACGAGCAGTACTTC CASKGELSYEQYF . . TRBJ2-7 TRBV27
TGTGCCAGTAGCGGACTAGCGGGGGGGGCACCGCACTACGAGCAGTACTTC CASSGLAGGAPHYEQYF . TRBD2 TRBJ2-7 TRBV19
TGCGCCAGCAGCTGGGGGACAAGCCAAGAGACCCAGTACTTC CASSWGTSQETQYF . . TRBJ2-5 TRBV5-1
TGTGCCAGCAGCTTAGGGGGGCTTAATCAGCCCCAGCATTTT CASSLGGLNQPQHF . . TRBJ1-5 TRBV7-9
TGCGCCAGCAGCTCCAAATTACCCCGTAGCACAGATACGCAGTATTTT CASSSKLPRSTDTQYF once . TRBJ2-3 TRBV5-1
TGTGCCAGCAGTTACTCTAGCGGGGGGCTCTACGAGCAGTACTTC CASSYSSGGLYEQYF . TRBD2 TRBJ2-7 TRBV6-5
TGTGCCAGCAGCCACGGCAAGGGACCGGCAGAAAAACTGTTTTTT CASSHGKGPAEKLFF . . TRBJ1-4 TRBV14
TGTGCCAGCACAAAAGGGACTAGCGGGGGGGCCCTCACAGATACGCAGTATTTT CASTKGTSGGALTDTQYF . TRBD2 TRBJ2-3 TRBV19
TGTGCCAGCAGCTTCTTGGGGGGCAATCAGCCCCAGCATTTT CASSFLGGNQPQHF . . TRBJ1-5 TRBV7-9
TGTGCCAGCAGTGACTATCAGCCCCAGCATTTT CASSDYQPQHF . . TRBJ1-5 TRBV6-1
TGTGCCAGCAGCCGTACAGGGGATCAGCCCCAGCATTTT CASSRTGDQPQHF . TRBD1 TRBJ1-5 TRBV6-1
TGTGCCAGTAGTCCTAGAGGGGGAGAGACCCAGTACTTC CASSPRGGETQYF . . TRBJ2-5 TRBV19
TGTGCCAGTAGTGTACAGGGGGCCAATTCACCCCTCCACTTT CASSVQGANSPLHF . TRBD1 TRBJ1-6 TRBV19
TGTGCCAGCAGCGCTAGCGGGTTGGAACAGTACTTC CASSASGLEQYF . TRBD2 TRBJ2-7 TRBV9
TGTGCCAGCAGCCCCCCACAGGGGGCGTTATATGTTGAGCAGTTCTTC CASSPPQGALYVEQFF . TRBD1 TRBJ2-1 TRBV7-2
TGTGCCAGCCAGTCAGGGGTTCAGCCCCAGCATTTT CASQSGVQPQHF . . TRBJ1-5 TRBV19
TGCAGCGTTGAAGATCTGGCAGGAGAACAGCCCCAGCATTTT CSVEDLAGEQPQHF . . TRBJ1-5 TRBV29-1
TGTGCCAGCAGCTTGTTAGGTACCCAGCCCCAGCATTTT CASSLLGTQPQHF . . TRBJ1-5 TRBV5-6
TGCGCCAGCAGCCAAGCGAGGCTAGCGGGGGGTCCCTCCTACGAGCAGTACTTC CASSQARLAGGPSYEQYF . TRBD2 TRBJ2-7 TRBV4-1
TGTGCCAGCAGCTTCGTGGCAGGGATCAATCAGCCCCAGCATTTT CASSFVAGINQPQHF . . TRBJ1-5 TRBV7-2
TGTGCCAGCAGCAGGGACCTACTATCGGGCACCATATATTTT CASSRDLLSGTIYF . . TRBJ1-3 TRBV4-2
TGTGCCAGCAGCTTGGCCGCGGGGGGCGAATACGAGCAGTACTTC CASSLAAGGEYEQYF . TRBD2 TRBJ2-7 TRBV5-4
TGTGCCAGCAGCCCCATCATCTTCGGGGGTGACTATTCACCCCTCCACTTT CASSPIIFGGDYSPLHF . . TRBJ1-6 TRBV5-5
TGTGCCAGTAGCCAGCGGGGGCCCTACAATGAGCAGTTCTTC CASSQRGPYNEQFF once TRBD2 TRBJ2-1 TRBV19
TGTGCCAGCAGCCCCCACCTAGCGGGGGGGCCCAGCGAGCAGTACTTC CASSPHLAGGPSEQYF . TRBD2 TRBJ2-7 TRBV4-2
TGTGCCAGCAGTGAAGGCGCGTTGGGGGAACGGTACGAGCAGTACTTC CASSEGALGERYEQYF . . TRBJ2-7 TRBV6-1
TGTGCCAGCAGCCCTTTAGCGGGGGCCTACGAGCAGTACTTC CASSPLAGAYEQYF . TRBD2 TRBJ2-7 TRBV7-7
TGTGCCAGCTCATCAGGAGCTGGAAATCGGGATCAGCCCCAGCATTTT CASSSGAGNRDQPQHF . . TRBJ1-5 TRBV18
TGTGCCAGCAGCCCCCCGGACAGGGTTAAGAACACTGAAGCTTTCTTT CASSPPDRVKNTEAFF . TRBD1 TRBJ1-1 TRBV11-3
TGTGCCAGCAGTTACTTGGGGAACACTGAAGCTTTCTTT CASSYLGNTEAFF . . TRBJ1-1 TRBV6-6
TGTGCCAGCAGTTCCGGACAGGCGAGCAATCAGCCCCAGCATTTT CASSSGQASNQPQHF . TRBD1 TRBJ1-5 TRBV6-5
TGTGCCATCAGTGAGTCCGGGGACAGGAGCTCCTACGAGCAGTACTTC CAISESGDRSSYEQYF . TRBD1 TRBJ2-7 TRBV10-3
TGTGCCAGCAGACAGGGGGGTGGCACTGAAGCTTTCTTT CASRQGGGTEAFF . TRBD1 TRBJ1-1 TRBV6-5
TGTGCCAGCAGTTTTGGACGGGGCCAAGAGACCCAGTACTTC CASSFGRGQETQYF . . TRBJ2-5 TRBV6-5
TGTGCCAGCTCGCTTACAGGAACCTCCTACGAGCAGTACTTC CASSLTGTSYEQYF once . TRBJ2-7 TRBV18
TGTGCCAGCAGCTTATGGGCAGGGCAGCTCTACGAGCAGTACTTC CASSLWAGQLYEQYF . . TRBJ2-7 TRBV7-3
TGTGCCAGCAGCTTTCGAGGGGAGCAGTACTTC CASSFRGEQYF . . TRBJ2-7 TRBV7-9